This T cell receptor beta chain was identified in a study of Graves' ophthalmopathy and Graves' hyperthyroidism. General study results and limits: The majority of expanded thyroid clonotypes above 0.001 frequency also occurred in blood. The study's model predicted ophthalmopathy progression at about 64% sensitivity and around 75% specificity.

RNA transcripts provided the template for amplifying TCR beta CDR3 regions. HTBI primers primed a first-round RT-PCR, and a second-round multiplex PCR followed. TCRdb independently ran MiXCR on the multiplex PCR reads; one entry per CDR3 protein. The repertoire has around 400,000 distinct CDR3 sequences, around 18% of them found once; the top ten carry around 1.6%. Germline lookup yields CDR1 MDHEN and CDR2 SYDVKM. The CDR3 loop spans 12 amino acids. The V gene lost 4 bases and the J gene lost 3 bases, with 6 bases spanning the gap. Moderate-to-severe activity, CAS ≥3, NOSPECS ≥4 and a duration under 3 months were seen in donors with ophthalmopathy. Reliance was placed on clinical symptoms, serum thyroxine, TRAb, thyroid ultrasound and orbital computed tomography for diagnosis. This clonotype appeared many times. Its antigen is as yet unknown.

The receptor comes from a woman younger than 30 with Graves' ophthalmopathy. The chain employs TRBV28 and TRBJ1-1; no clear D. Sequencing was done on a sample of peripheral blood. CDR3 residues: CASSWGYTEAFF. The CDR3 DNA follows: TGTGCCAGCAGTTGGGGATACACTGAAGCTTTCTTT.